This entry is about one T cell receptor (beta chain). CDR1 is MNHEY, CDR2 SMNVEV, per germline (reference sequence). V gave up 3 bases and J gave up 4 bases, with 12 bases separating them. This CDR3 region has 15 residues. Original processing methods: Reference gene primers were amplified, and this amplification served to estimate nucleated cell counts. Generated by immunoSEQ multiplex PCR, the TCRdb table keeps only in-frame clones and is missing some. Clone size and the V and J calls come from that table; the DNA yielded D and trimming. Among about 190,000 clones listed, approximately 88% were seen once. The data derive from a study of blood T cell repertoires in COVID-19.

The sequence came from a woman under 40 with acute or convalescent COVID-19. The chain employs TRBV27 and TRBJ2-2; D may be TRBD1 (5 bases). The sequenced material came from peripheral blood. CDR3 protein: CASSFNRGGTGELFF. The CDR3, as DNA: TGTGCCAGCAGTTTTAATAGGGGTGGCACCGGGGAGCTGTTTTTT.